Below are 2 T cell receptor beta chains sequenced from a single sample in a study of cytomegalovirus exposure and HLA in healthy donors. Both 60 Vbeta primers and 13 Jbeta primers went into the PCR. The protocol was immunoSEQ multiplex PCR, while the TCRdb copy is restricted to in-frame clones and leaves out a portion. The repertoire holds roughly 170,000 clones, less than 85% seen once, with approximately 1.5% in the top ten. The source material was PBMCs. These receptors were taken from a male donor in good health and CMV-seronegative.

The chain couples TRBV7-9 to TRBJ2-7; the D is unclear. Trimming stripped 0 bases from V and 4 bases from J, with 10 bases between. The CDR3 runs to 14 residues. Germline CDR1 is SEHNR and CDR2 is FQNEAQ (reference sequence). CDR3 region: CASSLASVGYEQYF. Written as DNA, the CDR3 is TGTGCCAGCAGCTTAGCCAGCGTCGGGTACGAGCAGTACTTC.

The J gene is TRBJ1-2, the V gene TRBV6-4; tentatively, D is TRBD1 (5 bases). The V end was cut by 0 bases, the J end by 3 bases, with 8 bases between. The germline V gene has CDR1 MRHNA and CDR2 SNTAGT. The CDR3 is 14 amino acids. The CDR3 loop is CASSDSIGDYGYTF. CDR3 bases: TGTGCCAGCAGTGACTCGATAGGGGACTATGGCTACACCTTC.